The TCR beta chain under discussion was sequenced for a study of blood T cell repertoires in COVID-19. Profiling relied on immunoSEQ multiplex PCR, and the TCRdb table lists in-frame clones only, not all of them. The table records just over 650,000 clones, about 87% of them present only once. CDR1 KGHDR and CDR2 SFDVKD come from the germline V gene. The CDR3 has 15 amino acids. V trimming: 5 bases; J trimming: 1 base; junction bases outside the gene matches: 5. This receptor was taken from a young woman with acute or convalescent COVID-19. Material for sequencing was peripheral blood. J is TRBJ2-5 and V is TRBV24-1, with 8 nucleotides matching TRBD1. The CDR3 is CATSAGQGLQETQYF. CDR3 DNA: TGTGCCACCAGTGCAGGACAGGGACTCCAAGAGACCCAGTACTTC.